The rows below give T cell receptor beta chains drawn from one sample of a study of breast tumors, draining lymph nodes, adjacent tissues. TCRdb reprocessed the multiplex PCR reads via MiXCR and lists one record per CDR3 protein. This repertoire shows approximately 210,000 distinct CDR3 sequences, about 32% found once; its top ten account for approximately 1.5%. Sequencing input: axillary lymph node tissue. Every receptor here comes from a female donor with breast cancer. Some clones in this sample may be carry-over from other donors' samples. Each CDR3 is given with its conserved first and last residue. Each record gives: clone size, J gene, V gene, D gene, CDR3 DNA, CDR3 protein. A D gene is named only where the DNA matches it firmly. For some rows the clone size is stated as once, few or many, or as a class when expanded; others skip it.

few	TRBJ1-5	TRBV19	TRBD1	TGTGCCAGTAGTATACAAGGGGGCGCGGTACCTAGCAATCAGCCCCCGCATTTT	CASSIQGGAVPSNQPPHF
few	TRBJ1-1	TRBV19	.	TGTGCCAGTAGTATAGCGGTCGTACGGGGAACTGAAGCTTTCTTT	CASSIAVVRGTEAFF
many	TRBJ2-5	TRBV18	.	TGTGCCAGCTCACCACCGCGGAGTATCAGAGGAGAGACCCAGTACTTC	CASSPPRSIRGETQYF
many	TRBJ2-4	TRBV5-1	.	TGCGCCAGCAGCCTCGGGGACGGGATAATTCAGTACTTC	CASSLGDGIIQYF
many	TRBJ2-3	TRBV20-1	TRBD2	TGCAGTGCCACAATTAGCGGGAGGGGTACAGATACGCAGTATTTT	CSATISGRGTDTQYF
many	TRBJ2-7	TRBV12-3/TRBV12-4	.	TGTGCCAGCAGTTTTCGGAGATCCAAGTTTGACGAGCAGTACTTC	CASSFRRSKFDEQYF
many	TRBJ1-3	TRBV2	.	TGTGCCAGCAGATTGGACAGTATCTCTGGAAACACCATATATTTT	CASRLDSISGNTIYF
.	TRBJ1-2	TRBV29-1	TRBD1	TGCAGCTTCGGGCAGGGGGCGGATGACTACACCTTC	CSFGQGADDYTF
few	TRBJ1-1	TRBV20-1	.	TGCAGTGCTGGGTGGGGCCTGAACACTGAAGCTTTCTTT	CSAGWGLNTEAFF
.	TRBJ2-1	TRBV4-1	TRBD2	TGCGCCAGCAGCCCGGGGACTAGGCCCTACAATGAGCAGTTCTTC	CASSPGTRPYNEQFF
.	TRBJ2-5	TRBV29-1	TRBD2	TGCAGCCAAGATTTACTAGCGGGACAAGAGACCCAGTACTTC	CSQDLLAGQETQYF
many	TRBJ2-5	TRBV4-2	.	TGTGCCAGCAGCCAAGCGTTCGGGGGAGAGACCCAGTACTTC	CASSQAFGGETQYF
.	TRBJ2-7	TRBV20-1	TRBD2	TGCAGTGCTAGAGTCCCTAGCGGGCAGAGCTCCTACGAGCAGTACTTC	CSARVPSGQSSYEQYF
few	TRBJ2-4	TRBV19	TRBD1	TGTGCCAGTAGTGTCTCATGGACAGGGAGAGCCAAAAACATTCAGTCCTTC	CASSVSWTGRAKNIQSF
many	TRBJ2-2	TRBV7-2	.	TGTGCCAGCAGCCCCGGTACAGGGCTTGGCGGGGAGCTGTTTTTT	CASSPGTGLGGELFF
many	TRBJ2-7	TRBV7-2	.	TGTGCCAGCAGCTTTGGCGGGGTTAGCTCCTACGAGCAGTACTTC	CASSFGGVSSYEQYF
few	TRBJ2-2	TRBV6-2/TRBV6-3	TRBD1	TGTGCCACCCACAGGGGAGAATTCACCGGGGAGCTGTTTTTT	CATHRGEFTGELFF
.	TRBJ1-4	TRBV12-3/TRBV12-4	TRBD1	TGTGCCAGCAGTCCCGACAGGGGGGAAGAACTGTTTTTT	CASSPDRGEELFF
.	TRBJ1-1	TRBV30	TRBD1	TGTGCCTGCGACAGGGGGCCGAACACTGAAGCTTTCTTT	CACDRGPNTEAFF
many	TRBJ2-1	TRBV6-5	TRBD2	TGTGCCAGCAGCTTGGGCGGGACTAGCTCTGGTGAGCAGTTCTTC	CASSLGGTSSGEQFF
.	TRBJ2-5	TRBV19	.	TGTGCCAGTAGTATCGGGCAAGGGGGAGTATCGGGAGAGACCCAGTACTTC	CASSIGQGGVSGETQYF
many	TRBJ2-5	TRBV20-1	TRBD2	TGCAGTGCTAGGCAGACTAGCGGGAGGTTGTGGGAGACCCAGTACTTC	CSARQTSGRLWETQYF
many	TRBJ1-5	TRBV2	.	TGTGCCAGCAGTGAAAGCGGGACCTTGAGGGAGCCCCAGCATTTT	CASSESGTLREPQHF
.	TRBJ1-1	TRBV29-1	.	TGCAGCGTTGAAGACACCGCGGCAGGAGCTTTCTTT	CSVEDTAAGAFF
.	TRBJ2-7	TRBV7-2	TRBD2	TGTGCCAGCAGCTTACTGGCGGGAGGCTACGAGCAGTACTTC	CASSLLAGGYEQYF
.	TRBJ1-4	TRBV7-9	.	TGTGCCAGCAGCGTACTTAGGGGATTCAATGAAAAACTGTTTTTT	CASSVLRGFNEKLFF
.	TRBJ2-1	TRBV19	TRBD2	TGTGCCGGTAGTAGAGGGGGGACTAGCGGGGGTCGTCGCATGAATGAGCAGTTCTTC	CAGSRGGTSGGRRMNEQFF
many	TRBJ1-5	TRBV12-3/TRBV12-4	.	TGTGCCAGCAGCACGTGGGGGGGCAATCAGCCCCAGCATTTT	CASSTWGGNQPQHF
.	TRBJ1-5	TRBV10-2	.	TGCGCCAGCAGTGAATCCGGAGCAAATCAGCCCCAGCATTTT	CASSESGANQPQHF
few	TRBJ2-6	TRBV12-3/TRBV12-4	TRBD1	TGTGCCAGCAGTGACCCCGGGACAGGGTCCGACGTCCTGACTTTC	CASSDPGTGSDVLTF
many	TRBJ2-3	TRBV11-3	.	TGTGCCAGCAGCTCGACCGGCATTATCACAGATACGCAGTATTTT	CASSSTGIITDTQYF
many	TRBJ2-1	TRBV7-9	.	TGTGCCAGCAGCCAGGGCAATGCGGGGAATGAGCAGTTCTTC	CASSQGNAGNEQFF
.	TRBJ1-4	TRBV20-1	.	TGCAGTGCTAGACCCCGTGAAAAACTGTTTTTT	CSARPREKLFF
.	TRBJ2-5	TRBV24-1	TRBD2	TGTGCCACCAGCGCCCCGGGGGGGCGGGGGGAGACCCAGTACTTC	CATSAPGGRGETQYF
.	TRBJ1-4	TRBV20-1	TRBD1	TGCAGTGCTGGGGAGACAGGGGGGGTTGGGGCTAATGAAAAACTGTTTTTT	CSAGETGGVGANEKLFF
many	TRBJ1-6	TRBV27	TRBD1	TGTGCCAGCAGTTCCTTATCGTCCACAGGGGGATCACCCCTCCACTTT	CASSSLSSTGGSPLHF
many	TRBJ1-3	TRBV12-3/TRBV12-4	.	TGTGCCAGCAACCTCTCTGGAAACACCATATATTTT	CASNLSGNTIYF
many	TRBJ1-3	TRBV30	TRBD1	TGTGCCTGGCGGACAGGGTTGGGAAACACCATATATTTT	CAWRTGLGNTIYF
.	TRBJ1-1	TRBV20-1	.	TGCAGTGCTAGAGATGCTGGACAGCCTTACACTGAAGCTTTCTTT	CSARDAGQPYTEAFF
once	TRBJ2-5	TRBV5-1	.	TGCGCCAGCAGCCGGACAGAGGCTCCGGCCCAGTACTTC	CASSRTEAPAQYF
many	TRBJ2-5	TRBV11-1	.	TGTGCCAGCAGCTGGGTGGGGGAGACCCAGTACTTC	CASSWVGETQYF
.	TRBJ2-5	TRBV24-1	.	TGTGCCAGCAGTTTCGGACAGAGGGGAGAGACCCAGTACTTC	CASSFGQRGETQYF
many	TRBJ2-5	TRBV19	.	TGTGCCAGTAGTATAGAATGGGGCAGGGGGGAAGAGACCCAGTACTTC	CASSIEWGRGEETQYF
once	TRBJ2-7	TRBV7-2	.	TGTGCCAGCAGCCCAGGGAGGTTCGAGCAGTACTTC	CASSPGRFEQYF
.	TRBJ2-3	TRBV20-1	.	TGCAGTGCTTTTCCCCCCGGAGGCGGCAGGGGGAGGGCGGATACGCAGTATTTT	CSAFPPGGGRGRADTQYF
many	TRBJ2-7	TRBV19	TRBD1	TGTGCCAGTAGTACTACGGGACAGTCCTACGAGCAGTACTTC	CASSTTGQSYEQYF
many	TRBJ1-5	TRBV20-1	TRBD1	TGCAGTGCCACGGACAGGGCATATAGCAATCAGCCCCAGCATTTT	CSATDRAYSNQPQHF
many	TRBJ2-1	TRBV29-1	.	TGCAGCGTTGCAAACAATGAGCAGTTCTTC	CSVANNEQFF
many	TRBJ2-3	TRBV30	.	TGTGCCTGTAGTGTGGGGTATAGCACAGATACGCAGTATTTT	CACSVGYSTDTQYF
many	TRBJ2-1	TRBV7-8	.	TGTGCCAGCAGCTTACGTACTCGCGACAATGAGCAGTTCTTC	CASSLRTRDNEQFF
many	TRBJ1-5	TRBV7-9	.	TGTGCCAGCAGCCAGACGGTGAGTCAGCCCCAGCATTTT	CASSQTVSQPQHF
few	TRBJ2-1	TRBV3-1	.	TGTGCCAGCAGCCAAGGAGTTTCGGGACGGAACAATGAGCAGTTCTTC	CASSQGVSGRNNEQFF
many	TRBJ2-7	TRBV6-5	.	TGTGCCAGCAGGCGGGGACAGCCCTACGAGCAGTACTTC	CASRRGQPYEQYF
many	TRBJ2-2	TRBV19	TRBD2	TGTGCCAGCAGGGCCAGCGGGAGGGCCGGGTCCGGGGAGCTGTTTTTT	CASRASGRAGSGELFF